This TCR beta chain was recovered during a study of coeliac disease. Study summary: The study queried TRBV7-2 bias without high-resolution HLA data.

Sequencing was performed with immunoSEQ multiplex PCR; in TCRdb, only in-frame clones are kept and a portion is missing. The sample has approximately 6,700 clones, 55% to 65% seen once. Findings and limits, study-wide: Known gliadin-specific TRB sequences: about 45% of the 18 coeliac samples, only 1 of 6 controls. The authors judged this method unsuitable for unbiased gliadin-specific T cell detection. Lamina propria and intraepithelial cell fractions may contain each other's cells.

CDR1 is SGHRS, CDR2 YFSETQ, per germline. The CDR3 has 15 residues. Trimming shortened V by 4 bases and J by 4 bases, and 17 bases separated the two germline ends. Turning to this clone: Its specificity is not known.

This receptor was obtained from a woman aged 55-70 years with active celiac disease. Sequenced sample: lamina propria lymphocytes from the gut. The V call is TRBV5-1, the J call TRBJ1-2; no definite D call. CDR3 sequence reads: CASSRTVDFSYGYTF. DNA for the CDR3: TGCGCCAGCAGCCGGACGGTGGACTTCAGCTATGGCTACACCTTC.